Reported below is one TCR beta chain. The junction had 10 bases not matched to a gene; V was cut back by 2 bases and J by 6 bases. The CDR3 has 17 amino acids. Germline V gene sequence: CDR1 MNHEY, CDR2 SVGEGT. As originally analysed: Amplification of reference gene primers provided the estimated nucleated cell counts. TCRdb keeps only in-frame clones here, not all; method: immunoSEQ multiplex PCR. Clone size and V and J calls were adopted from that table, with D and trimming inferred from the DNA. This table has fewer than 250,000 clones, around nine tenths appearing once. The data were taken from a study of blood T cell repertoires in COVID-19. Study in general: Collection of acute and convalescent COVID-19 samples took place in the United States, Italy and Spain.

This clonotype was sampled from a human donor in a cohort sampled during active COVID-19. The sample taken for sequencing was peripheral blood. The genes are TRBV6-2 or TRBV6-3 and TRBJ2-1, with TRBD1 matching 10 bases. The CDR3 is CASSYPLDRGGSNEQFF. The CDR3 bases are TGTGCCAGCAGTTACCCGTTGGACAGGGGGGGTTCCAATGAGCAGTTCTTC.